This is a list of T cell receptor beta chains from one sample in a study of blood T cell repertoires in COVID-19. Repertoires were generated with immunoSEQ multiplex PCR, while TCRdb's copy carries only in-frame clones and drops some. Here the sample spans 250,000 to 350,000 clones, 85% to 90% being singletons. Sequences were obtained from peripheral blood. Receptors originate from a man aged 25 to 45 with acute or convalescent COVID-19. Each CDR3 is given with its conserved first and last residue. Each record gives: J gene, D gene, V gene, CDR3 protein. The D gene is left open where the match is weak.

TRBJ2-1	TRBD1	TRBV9	CASSVTGDSSYNEQFF
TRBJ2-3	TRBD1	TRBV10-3	CAIRTDRDRTDTQYF
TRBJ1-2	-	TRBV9	CASSVAASGGSDGYTF
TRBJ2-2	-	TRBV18	CASSPPTGWSTGELFF
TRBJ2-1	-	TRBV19	CASSSSTNNEQFF
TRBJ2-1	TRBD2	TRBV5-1	CASSLAGLASYNEQFF
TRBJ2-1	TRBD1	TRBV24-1	CATSGKPGQSYNEQFF
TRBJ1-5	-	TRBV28	CASSPTGGYSNQPQHF
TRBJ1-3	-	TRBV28	CASSFTGRRSGNTIYF
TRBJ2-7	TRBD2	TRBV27	CASSFLAGGDHYEQYF
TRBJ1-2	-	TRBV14	CASSQMGGSTNYGYTF
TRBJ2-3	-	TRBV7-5	CARSLAKDEREAPCTDTQYF
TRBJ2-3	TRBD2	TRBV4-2	CASSLSAGGEGTDTQYF
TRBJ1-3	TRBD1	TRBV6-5	CASSRTGGPGNTIYF
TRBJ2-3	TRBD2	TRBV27	CASSWGLVGDTQYF
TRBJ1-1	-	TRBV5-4	CASSRGGVQGHTEAFF
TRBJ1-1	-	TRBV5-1	CASSFGAEAFF
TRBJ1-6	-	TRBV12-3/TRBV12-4	CASGTGQNSPLHF
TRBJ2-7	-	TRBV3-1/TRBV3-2	CASSPGEGAYEQYF
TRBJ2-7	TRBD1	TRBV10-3	CAISDHGQGYGEQYF
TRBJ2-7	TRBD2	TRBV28	CASTSTRGDSYEQYF
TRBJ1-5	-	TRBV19	CASSAGVSGQPQHF
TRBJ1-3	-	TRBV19	CASSLGRSGNTIYF
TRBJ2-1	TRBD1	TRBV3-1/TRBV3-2	CASSQGTGPPYNEQFF
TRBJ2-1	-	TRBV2	CASSGGNAYNEQFF
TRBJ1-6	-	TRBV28	CASSSPISPLHF
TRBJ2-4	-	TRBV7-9	CASSGQKNIQYF
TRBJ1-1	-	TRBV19	CAWVRVNTEAFF
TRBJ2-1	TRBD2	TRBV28	CASSLGGSSYNEQFF
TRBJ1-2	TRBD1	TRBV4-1	CASSRTGGAPYGYTF
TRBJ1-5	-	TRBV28	CASSFGGVNQPQHF
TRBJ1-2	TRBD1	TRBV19	CASSSRGTDYGYTF
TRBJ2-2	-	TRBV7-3	CASSLQLGPNTGELFF
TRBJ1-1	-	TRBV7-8	CASSLVWGGTEAFF
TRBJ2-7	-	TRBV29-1	CSVVANGYEQYF
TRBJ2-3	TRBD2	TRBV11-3	CASSDPGLHSGGTQYF
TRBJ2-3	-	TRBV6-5	CASSYRSSPADTQYF
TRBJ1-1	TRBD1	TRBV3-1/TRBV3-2	CASSPSTGDAEAFF
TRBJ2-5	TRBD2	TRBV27	CAAGGLGFGETQYF
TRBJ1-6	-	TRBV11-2	CASSFNRDGRSPLHF
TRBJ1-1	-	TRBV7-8	CASSLAGSLNTEAFF
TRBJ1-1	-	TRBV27	CASSSQGTTEAFF
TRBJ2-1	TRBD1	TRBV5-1	CASSYGTGDRVNEQFF
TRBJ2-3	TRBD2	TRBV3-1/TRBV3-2	CASSQPEAGGLHTQYF
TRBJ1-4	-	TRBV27	CASSLYRDGRKLFF
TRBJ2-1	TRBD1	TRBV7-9	CASSTTGASYNEQFF
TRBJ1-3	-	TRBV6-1	CASSEAPGSTGNTIYF
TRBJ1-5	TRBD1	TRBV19	CASQGQGYQPQHF
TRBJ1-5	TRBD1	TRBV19	CASSVTGAGQPQHF
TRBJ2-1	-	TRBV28	CASSQPDGYNEQFF
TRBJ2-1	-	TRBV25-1	CASSEFEGTWNEQFF
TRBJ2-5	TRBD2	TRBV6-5	CASSYSLAGQTQYF